The 9 T cell receptor beta chains reported below all come from one sample, sequenced in a study of blood T cell repertoires in COVID-19 (dated by TCRdb to 2018 to 2021). Libraries were constructed by the immunoSEQ multiplex PCR assay. This immuneACCESS table, as held by TCRdb, lists in-frame sequences with V and J called but not all clones. Of the missing ones, under half trace to an unresolved V gene in checked studies; the others have no known cause. The sample includes more than 25,000 clones, with about 88% observed a single time. The top ten hold approximately 8% of the sample. The sequenced sample was peripheral blood. These receptor sequences come from a man between 65 and 80 years old with active or convalescent COVID-19.

This rearrangement joins TRBV7-2 to TRBJ2-3, with TRBD2 as a possible D gene (6 bases). Germline lookup yields CDR1 SGHTA and CDR2 FQGNSA. CDR3 length: 16 amino acids. V was cut by 1 base and J by 2 bases, with 13 bases left in between. Here the CDR3 DNA reads TGTGCCAGCAGCTTAGGTCTTGGGACTTACACAGATACGCAGTATTTT. Amino acid sequence: CASSLGLGTYTDTQYF.

The CDR3 bases are TGTGCCAGCAGCCCCCCAGGCGACCTCTATGGCTACACCTTC. This codes for CASSPPGDLYGYTF. The genes are TRBV5-4 and TRBJ1-2; D is undetermined. CDR1 SGHNT and CDR2 YYREEE come from the germline V gene (reference sequence). The CDR3 covers 14 residues. V was pared by 4 bases and J by 4 bases, with 14 bases between. Variable domain in full (rest from reference TRBV5-4 and TRBJ1-2): ETGVTQSPTHLIKTRGQQVTLRCSSQSGHNTVSWYQQALGQGPQFIFQYYREEENGRGNFPPRFSGLQFPNYSSELNVNALELDDSALYLCASSPPGDLYGYTFGSGTRLTVV.

The chain employs TRBV5-1 and TRBJ2-1, with D perhaps matching TRBD2 (6 bases). V lost 5 bases, J lost 8 bases, and 23 bases lay in between. This CDR3 comprises 16 residues. Germline-derived CDR1 and CDR2 are SGHRS and YFSETQ. In nucleotides, the CDR3 is TGCGCCAGCAGGCGGAGCGGGCCCCCGATAAGCGATGAGCAGTTCTTC. Its translation is CASRRSGPPISDEQFF.

V and J are TRBV19 and TRBJ2-5; D gene ambiguous. There are 14 residues in the CDR3. The germline V gene encodes CDR1 LNHDA and CDR2 SQIVND (reference sequence). V lost 2 bases and J lost 4, with 11 bases in between. The CDR3 DNA sequence: TGTGCCAGTAGTATAACAGCCTTAGGAGAGACCCAGTACTTC. Protein product: CASSITALGETQYF.

The chain uses TRBV6-1 and TRBJ1-3, with D perhaps TRBD1 (6 bases). Trimming shortened V by 5 bases and J by 2 bases, and 16 bases separated the two germline ends. The CDR3 has 16 amino acids. The germline V gene has CDR1 MNHNS and CDR2 SASEGT. CDR3 sequence (DNA): TGTGCCAGCAGTCAAGGACAGCCCTCGGCTGGAAACACCATATATTTT. Protein sequence: CASSQGQPSAGNTIYF.

The genes are TRBV5-4 and TRBJ2-7, with TRBD1 identical over 10 bases. The CDR3 extends over 15 amino acids. Trimming cost V 4 bases and J 5 bases; bases outside gene matches: 9. Per the germline V gene, CDR1 is SGHNT and CDR2 is YYREEE (reference sequence). This CDR3 is CASSPPGTGVHEQYF. CDR3 DNA: TGTGCCAGCAGCCCCCCCGGGACAGGGGTCCACGAGCAGTACTTC.

The chain recombines TRBV7-8 with TRBJ2-3; 10 positions agree with TRBD2. The CDR3 spans 12 residues. CDR1 and CDR2 (germline): SGHVS, FQNEAQ. V shed 10 bases and J 9 bases; nucleotides not matched to a gene: 7. The CDR3 bases are TGTGCCACCGGGACTAGCGTTCGGACGCAGTATTTT. Translating it yields CATGTSVRTQYF.

The chain joins TRBV5-1 to TRBJ2-4, with 7 bases lining up with TRBD1. V was clipped by 4 bases and J by 0 bases; unmatched bases: 4. The germline V gene encodes CDR1 SGHRS and CDR2 YFSETQ. This CDR3 has 15 amino acids. CDR3 DNA: TGCGCCAGCAGCCCCCGACAGGGAGCCAAAAACATTCAGTACTTC. Translated: CASSPRQGAKNIQYF.

This rearrangement joins TRBV27 to TRBJ1-6, with 7 bases fitting TRBD1. From germline, CDR1 is MNHEY and CDR2 SMNVEV (reference sequence). The CDR3 length is 15 residues. V shed 6 bases and J 6 bases; nucleotides not matched to a gene: 8. Here the CDR3 reads CASSSRTGANSPLHF. CDR3 coding DNA: TGTGCCAGCAGCTCCCGGACAGGAGCTAATTCACCCCTCCACTTT.